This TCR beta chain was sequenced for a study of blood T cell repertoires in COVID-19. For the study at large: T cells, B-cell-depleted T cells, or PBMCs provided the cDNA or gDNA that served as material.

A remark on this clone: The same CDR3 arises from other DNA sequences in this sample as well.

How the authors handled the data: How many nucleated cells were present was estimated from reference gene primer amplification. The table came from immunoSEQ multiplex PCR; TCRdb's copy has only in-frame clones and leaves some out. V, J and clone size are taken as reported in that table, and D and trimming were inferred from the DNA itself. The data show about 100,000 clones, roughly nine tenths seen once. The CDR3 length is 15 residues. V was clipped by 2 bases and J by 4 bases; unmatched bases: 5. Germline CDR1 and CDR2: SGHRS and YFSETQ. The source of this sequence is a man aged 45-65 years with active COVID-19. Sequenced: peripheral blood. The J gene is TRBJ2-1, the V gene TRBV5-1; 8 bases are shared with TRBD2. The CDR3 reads CASSLTSGSYNEQFF. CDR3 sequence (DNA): TGCGCCAGCAGCTTAACTAGCGGTAGTTACAATGAGCAGTTCTTC.